The present T cell receptor (beta chain) was sequenced within a study of cytomegalovirus exposure and HLA in healthy donors. General study points: Specificity for CMV antigens was confirmed in vitro for a few of the CMV-associated chains.

Germline V gene sequence: CDR1 LNHDA, CDR2 SQIVND (reference sequence). The CDR3 is made up of 13 amino acids. Trimming cost V 6 bases and J 6 bases, with 14 bases left between them. PCR involved 60 Vbeta and 13 Jbeta primers. Data came from immunoSEQ multiplex PCR; TCRdb stores just in-frame clones and leaves some out. The table shows some 160,000 clones, with 79% occurring only once. About this clone: The target antigen is unknown.

Input material: PBMCs. The V and J genes are TRBV19 and TRBJ1-2; no reliable D call. The sequence came from a middle-aged woman in good health and CMV-seronegative. The CDR3 nucleotides read TGTGCCAGTAGCAGAGGAGCGGGAAATGGCTACACCTTC. Translation: CASSRGAGNGYTF.